A single sample is the source of the 31 T cell receptor beta chains below, sequenced in a study of blood T cell repertoires in COVID-19. TCRdb's copy holds only in-frame clones and misses some; the assay was immunoSEQ multiplex PCR. The table has more than 85,000 clones, 90% seen once; the top ten hold approximately 1.8%. The sequencing sample was made of peripheral blood. Receptors were obtained from a man aged 60 to 75 with acute or convalescent COVID-19.

The chain is built from TRBV7-9 and TRBJ2-3, with D perhaps matching TRBD2 (6 bases). V lost 9 bases and J lost 4, with 17 bases in between. CDR1 is SEHNR and CDR2 is FQNEAQ in the germline V gene (reference sequence). This CDR3 has 14 residues. The CDR3 reads CASISGAGPDTQYF. The CDR3 coding sequence is TGTGCCAGTATAAGCGGAGCGGGCCCAGATACGCAGTATTTT.

The V gene is TRBV10-3, the J gene TRBJ2-1; TRBD2 matches 14 bases. The CDR3 spans 17 residues. Trimming removed 6 bases from V and 8 bases from J; junction bases left unmatched: 12. The germline V gene has CDR1 ENHRY and CDR2 SYGVKD. The CDR3 here is CAISQNRLAGGVDEQFF. CDR3 coding DNA: TGTGCCATCAGCCAAAATCGACTAGCGGGAGGGGTCGATGAGCAGTTCTTC.

This sequence joins TRBV7-2 and TRBJ1-1, with 11 bases that match TRBD1. The CDR3 has 15 amino acids. Germline V CDR1 and CDR2: SGHTA, FQGNSA. V was clipped by 8 bases and J by 4 bases; unmatched bases: 9. The CDR3 nucleotides are TGTGCCAGCCTTCCGGACAGGGGGCGAGTCACTGAAGCTTTCTTT. Protein: CASLPDRGRVTEAFF.

V is TRBV21-1 and J is TRBJ1-2; the D segment call TRBD1 is taken from the table without a DNA check. TRBV21-1 is tagged as a pseudogene. CDR3 length equals 15 residues. The CDR3 protein is CASSKKDRPNYGYTF. In nucleotides, the CDR3 is TGTGCCAGCAGCAAGAAGGACAGGCCTAACTATGGCTACACCTTC.

V gene TRBV4-1 combines with J gene TRBJ2-3; 11 nucleotides agree with TRBD2. This CDR3 region has 16 residues. CDR1 and CDR2 (germline): MGHRA, YSYEKL. V was clipped by 1 base and J by 2 bases; unmatched bases: 2. The CDR3 DNA follows: TGCGCCAGCAGCCAAGGGACTAGCGGGTTCACAGATACGCAGTATTTT. Its translation is CASSQGTSGFTDTQYF.

The V call is TRBV11-1, the J call TRBJ2-1; tentatively, D is TRBD2 (6 bases). Trimming took off 5 bases at V and 0 bases at J, with 11 bases between the two ends. In germline, CDR1 is SGHAT, CDR2 FQDESV (reference sequence). The CDR3 is 15 residues long. As DNA, the CDR3 is TGTGCCAGCAGCCCGGGACTCTCCTCCTACAATGAGCAGTTCTTC. As protein: CASSPGLSSYNEQFF.

The rearrangement joins TRBV7-9 to TRBJ1-1; D uncertain. Trimming pared 4 bases from V and 5 bases from J, leaving 20 bases between. Germline values: CDR1 SEHNR, CDR2 FQNEAQ (reference sequence). The CDR3 length is 16 residues. The CDR3 bases are TGTGCCAGCAGCTCTACGGACGGCCCGGGGTATACTGAAGCTTTCTTT. It yields the protein CASSSTDGPGYTEAFF.

This chain links TRBV5-1 with TRBJ1-1, with 7 positions matching TRBD1. V shed 5 bases, J shed 4 bases, and the junction held 2 bases outside the gene matches. The germline gives CDR1 SGHRS, CDR2 YFSETQ. The CDR3 is 12 amino acids. CDR3 coding DNA: TGCGCCAGCAGGACAGGGCTCACTGAAGCTTTCTTT. Its protein is CASRTGLTEAFF.

The chain recombines TRBV5-6 with TRBJ1-2; 7 bases align to TRBD1. This CDR3 has 15 amino acids. CDR1 SGHDT and CDR2 YYEEEE come from the germline V gene. The trim removed 3 bases at V and 5 bases at J, leaving 10 bases unmatched. The CDR3 nucleotides read TGTGCCAGCAGCTCCGTGACAGGGTTAGGATATGGCTACACCTTC. It specifies CASSSVTGLGYGYTF.

The chain employs TRBV18 and TRBJ1-5; D ambiguous. This CDR3 is built from 12 residues. The V end lost 3 bases, the J end lost 5 bases, and 5 bases lay between the germline ends. Germline CDR1 and CDR2: KGHSH and LQKENI. The chain's CDR3 is CASSPGDQPQHF. Written as DNA, the CDR3 is TGTGCCAGCTCACCCGGAGATCAGCCCCAGCATTTT.

This clone has a handful of counts. V usage is TRBV5-4 and J usage is TRBJ1-1, with D unresolved. Deletions cut 4 bases from V and 11 bases from J, with 15 bases between. Germline assignment: CDR1 SGHNT and CDR2 YYREEE (reference sequence). The CDR3 sequence is 12 residues long. The CDR3: CASSPGVGEAFF. The CDR3 DNA is TGTGCCAGCAGCCCGGGAGTGGGAGAGGCTTTCTTT.

The chain couples TRBV6-1 to TRBJ1-3; D ambiguous. V shed 3 bases and J shed 8 bases, with 14 bases lying between them. This CDR3 contains 14 residues. CDR1 and CDR2 (germline): MNHNS, SASEGT. This CDR3 is CASSDGIKVDTIYF. The CDR3 nucleotides are TGTGCCAGCAGTGACGGGATTAAAGTGGACACCATATATTTT.

This clone was observed a single time. CDR3 in amino acids: CASSYSDRGEPQHF. Here the CDR3 DNA reads TGTGCCAGCAGTTACTCGGACAGGGGGGAGCCCCAGCATTTT. The V and J genes are TRBV6-5 and TRBJ1-5; TRBD1 matches at 10 bases. V gave up 0 bases and J gave up 8 bases; unmatched junction bases: 1. Germline V gives CDR1 MNHEY, CDR2 SVGAGI. This CDR3 is 14 amino acids long.

The V call is TRBV6-5, the J call TRBJ2-7; tentatively, D is TRBD1 (6 bases). Trimming pared 4 bases from V and 0 bases from J, leaving 16 bases between. Germline V gene data show CDR1 as MNHEY and CDR2 as SVGAGI. The CDR3 spans 16 residues. CDR3 region: CASSSGQLAFSYEQYF. The DNA for the CDR3 is TGTGCCAGCAGTTCTGGACAGCTGGCTTTCTCCTACGAGCAGTACTTC.

The gene calls are TRBV18 and TRBJ2-1, with 13 positions matching TRBD2. J was trimmed by 4 bases and V by 3 bases; bases with no gene match: 0. The CDR3 consists of 15 residues. Germline CDR1 is KGHSH and CDR2 is LQKENI. CDR3 bases: TGTGCCAGCTCACCGGGACTAGCGGGATACAATGAGCAGTTCTTC. Its translation is CASSPGLAGYNEQFF.

The chain has TRBV18 and TRBJ2-7, with 9 bases that match TRBD1. J lost 3 bases, V lost 1 base, and 4 bases had no gene match. This CDR3 is 15 amino acids long. The germline gives CDR1 KGHSH, CDR2 LQKENI. In DNA, the CDR3 is TGTGCCAGCTCACCACGGACAGGGGAAGGCTACGAGCAGTACTTC. The encoded protein is CASSPRTGEGYEQYF.

The count of this clone is one. The rearrangement links TRBV5-4 to TRBJ2-2; 7 bases align to TRBD1. The CDR3 is 15 residues long. Unmatched junction bases numbered 6, after V lost 5 bases and J lost 2 bases. Germline loops: CDR1 SGHNT, CDR2 YYREEE (reference sequence). In nucleotides, the CDR3 is TGTGCCAGCAGGTCGGGACAGCCTAACACCGGGGAGCTGTTTTTT. The encoded protein is CASRSGQPNTGELFF.

The V and J genes are TRBV7-8 and TRBJ2-7, with D unresolved. Per the germline V gene, CDR1 is SGHVS and CDR2 is FQNEAQ. The length of the CDR3 is 14 residues. V gave up 0 bases and J gave up 4 bases, with 10 bases separating them. DNA of the CDR3: TGTGCCAGCAGCTTAGCTGCCTCGGGTTACGAGCAGTACTTC. As protein: CASSLAASGYEQYF.

The V call is TRBV28, the J call TRBJ1-2; D call uncertain. CDR3 length: 12 residues. Trimming pared 6 bases from V and 4 bases from J, leaving 9 bases between. Germline CDR1 and CDR2: MDHEN and SYDVKM. For the CDR3, the DNA is TGTGCCAGCAGCCCCGCCGGCTATGGCTACACCTTC. Its protein product is CASSPAGYGYTF.

The J gene is TRBJ2-2, the V gene TRBV6-2 or TRBV6-3; D gene unclear. CDR3 size: 13 residues. CDR1 MNHEY and CDR2 SVGEGT come from the germline V gene. Trimming cost V 2 bases and J 8 bases, with 9 bases left between them. The CDR3 DNA reads as TGTGCCAGCAGTTACCCAATCAGTGGGGAGCTGTTTTTT. Its translation is CASSYPISGELFF.

This clone was seen a handful of times. The chain employs TRBV4-1 and TRBJ1-1; 7 bases map to TRBD1. The germline gives CDR1 MGHRA, CDR2 YSYEKL. The CDR3 runs 15 residues. V was clipped by 3 bases and J by 6 bases; unmatched bases: 10. CDR3 amino acids: CASSQADRDLPEAFF. CDR3 nucleotide sequence: TGCGCCAGCAGCCAGGCCGACAGGGACCTACCTGAAGCTTTCTTT.

This clone has a handful of counts. This chain joins TRBV6-2 or TRBV6-3 and TRBJ2-1; TRBD2 agrees at 9 bases. Germline trimming cut 0 bases from V and 6 bases from J; bases unmatched to any gene: 6. The CDR3 consists of 16 residues. In germline, CDR1 is MNHEY, CDR2 SVGEGT. The CDR3 sequence: CASSYSREREANEQFF. CDR3 nucleotide sequence: TGTGCCAGCAGTTACTCGAGAGAGCGGGAGGCCAATGAGCAGTTCTTC.

The V call is TRBV27, the J call TRBJ1-5; 10 nucleotides align to TRBD1. After removal of 5 bases from V and 0 bases from J, the junction contained 13 bases not matched to a gene. Germline CDR1 is MNHEY and CDR2 is SMNVEV (reference sequence). CDR3 length: 19 residues. The CDR3 loop reads CASSPTGTGVFYSNQPQHF. The CDR3, as DNA: TGTGCCAGCAGTCCCACCGGGACAGGGGTGTTCTATAGCAATCAGCCCCAGCATTTT.

This CDR3 reads CASSPFAGGLRTGELFF. The CDR3 bases are TGTGCCAGCAGTCCGTTCGCAGGGGGCCTGAGGACCGGGGAGCTGTTTTTT. The chain links TRBV5-5 to TRBJ2-2, with 8 bases fitting TRBD1. The CDR3 runs to 17 residues. V was pared by 5 bases and J by 5 bases, with 14 bases of the junction left unmatched. The V gene's germline CDR1 is SGHKS and CDR2 YYEKEE (reference sequence). The whole variable domain, filled in from reference TRBV5-5 and TRBJ2-2, reads DAGVTQSPTHLIKTRGQQVTLRCSPISGHKSVSWYQQVLGQGPQFIFQYYEKEERGRGNFPDRFSARQFPNYSSELNVNALLLGDSALYLCASSPFAGGLRTGELFFGEGSRLTVL.

This clone has only a few counts. The chain uses TRBV7-9 and TRBJ1-6; TRBD1 matches 7 bases. V shed 5 bases, J shed 11 bases, and the junction held 9 bases outside the gene matches. This CDR3 has 14 amino acids. Germline V gene lookup returns CDR1 SEHNR and CDR2 FQNEAQ (reference sequence). The CDR3, as DNA: TGTGCCAGCAGCACGACAGGGCGTCGACCACCCCTCCACTTT. It yields the protein CASSTTGRRPPLHF. The complete variable domain, with remaining parts taken from reference TRBV7-9 and TRBJ1-6, reads DTGVSQNPRHKITKRGQNVTFRCDPISEHNRLYWYRQTLGQGPEFLTYFQNEAQLEKSRLLSDRFSAERPKGSFSTLEIQRTEQGDSAMYLCASSTTGRRPPLHFGNGTRLTVT.

This clone was observed a single time. The chain is built from TRBV28 and TRBJ1-2; unclear D gene. CDR1 and CDR2 from the germline V gene are MDHEN and SYDVKM. V lost 8 bases, J lost 6 bases, and 22 bases lay in between. The length of the CDR3 is 15 residues. DNA for the CDR3: TGTGCCAGCTCCCCCCCGGAGGGAGGAGAAAATGGCTACACCTTC. It is translated as CASSPPEGGENGYTF.

This clone turned up a few times. The chain is built from TRBV27 and TRBJ2-1; 8 nucleotides match TRBD2. V was pared by 0 bases and J by 8 bases, with 12 bases of the junction left unmatched. The CDR3 has 17 amino acids. Germline CDR1 reads MNHEY; CDR2 reads SMNVEV (reference sequence). CDR3 in amino acids: CASSLSKAAGARDEQFF. CDR3 coding DNA: TGTGCCAGCAGTTTATCGAAAGCAGCGGGAGCCAGAGATGAGCAGTTCTTC.

The gene calls are TRBV11-3 and TRBJ1-1; TRBD1 is a possible D gene (6 bases). Between the trimmed V and J ends, which lost 3 bases and 8 bases, there was a span of 13 bases. Germline CDR1 and CDR2: SGHNT and YENEEA. This CDR3 is 13 amino acids long. The CDR3 sequence is CASSLGRGGEAFF. Here the CDR3 DNA reads TGTGCCAGCAGCTTGGGGCGGGGGGGCGAAGCTTTCTTT.

This sequence joins TRBV12-5 and TRBJ2-1; possible D gene TRBD2, 6 bases. Germline V gene lookup returns CDR1 LGHNT and CDR2 FRNRAP. V was pared by 0 bases and J by 9 bases, with 12 bases between. CDR3 size: 14 residues. In DNA, the CDR3 is TGTGCTAGTGGTTTGGTTTTTACGGAGGGTGAGCAGTTCTTC. Protein product: CASGLVFTEGEQFF.

This sequence joins TRBV2 and TRBJ2-2; D remains ambiguous. The CDR3 is made up of 14 amino acids. Germline lookup yields CDR1 SNHLY and CDR2 FYNNEI. Trimming cost V 7 bases and J 5 bases, with 14 bases left between them. The CDR3 DNA reads as TGTGCCAGCACCCCCTTAATTTTAACCGGGGAGCTGTTTTTT. Protein sequence: CASTPLILTGELFF.

The chain combines TRBV7-8 with TRBJ2-2; 8 nucleotides match TRBD2. CDR1 is SGHVS, CDR2 FQNEAQ, per germline. The V segment lost 0 bases and the J segment 3 bases; nucleotides outside the gene matches: 6. CDR3 length: 17 residues. CDR3 region: CASSLAESGSHTGELFF. In DNA, the CDR3 is TGTGCCAGCAGCTTAGCCGAGAGCGGGAGCCACACCGGGGAGCTGTTTTTT. Together with reference TRBV7-8 and TRBJ2-2, the CDR3 gives the full variable domain: GAGVSQSPRYKVAKRGQDVALRCDPISGHVSLFWYQQALGQGPEFLTYFQNEAQLDKSGLPSDRFFAERPEGSVSTLKIQRTQQEDSAVYLCASSLAESGSHTGELFFGEGSRLTVL.